The 25 T cell receptor beta chains below come from one sample, sequenced in a study of blood T cell repertoires in COVID-19. Repertoires were generated with immunoSEQ multiplex PCR, while TCRdb's copy carries only in-frame clones and drops some. The data show 150,000 to 200,000 clones, roughly 85% seen once. Specimen: peripheral blood. These receptors all come from a man between 60 and 75 years old with active or convalescent COVID-19.

The chain combines TRBV3-1 (or the pseudogene TRBV3-2) with TRBJ2-3; TRBD1 aligns across 7 bases. The junction had 7 bases not matched to a gene; V was cut back by 5 bases and J by 5 bases. Germline CDR1 LGHDT, CDR2 YNNKEL (reference sequence). There are 14 residues in the CDR3. CDR3 region: CASSDTGAGDTQYF. The DNA of the CDR3 is TGTGCCAGCAGCGATACAGGGGCCGGAGATACGCAGTATTTT.

J is TRBJ1-6 and V is TRBV11-2; TRBD1 aligns across 9 bases. V was clipped by 4 bases and J by 10 bases; unmatched bases: 8. The CDR3 is 15 residues long. Germline V gene sequence: CDR1 SGHAT, CDR2 FQNNGV. As DNA, the CDR3 is TGTGCCAGCAGCTGGGCGGGACAGGGAAGATCACCCCTCCACTTT. Its protein is CASSWAGQGRSPLHF.

This clone was observed a few times. This chain uses TRBV7-2 with TRBJ1-2; D possibly corresponds to TRBD1 (6 bases). CDR1 SGHTA and CDR2 FQGNSA come from the germline V gene. This CDR3 contains 15 residues. Trimming took 2 bases from V and 2 from J, leaving 12 bases between them. CDR3 nucleotide sequence: TGTGCCAGCAGCTTAAAGGGGGGGCCAAACTATGGCTACACCTTC. Translated, it gives CASSLKGGPNYGYTF. The variable domain in full, completed from reference TRBV7-2 and TRBJ1-2, reads GAGVSQSPSNKVTEKGKDVELRCDPISGHTALYWYRQSLGQGLEFLIYFQGNSAPDKSGLPSDRFSAERTGGSVSTLTIQRTQQEDSAVYLCASSLKGGPNYGYTFGSGTRLTVV.

The chain carries TRBV18 and TRBJ1-1; 7 bases agree with TRBD1. CDR1 and CDR2 from the germline V gene are KGHSH and LQKENI. This CDR3 contains 13 residues. Losses at the gene ends were 3 bases for V and 8 bases for J; bases not matched to a gene: 6. For the CDR3, the DNA is TGTGCCAGCTCACCGGGGCAGGGGGAGGAAGCTTTCTTT. Protein sequence: CASSPGQGEEAFF.

The J gene is TRBJ1-2, the V gene TRBV28; no clear D. CDR3 length: 12 residues. Germline V CDR1 and CDR2: MDHEN, SYDVKM. The V end lost 4 bases, the J end lost 8 bases, and 11 bases lay between the germline ends. CDR3 in amino acids: CASSSSMRGYTF. The CDR3 coding sequence is TGTGCCAGCAGTTCCTCGATGAGGGGCTACACCTTC.

This clone came up a few times. V gene TRBV11-2 combines with J gene TRBJ2-2; 12 bases are shared with TRBD2. The CDR3 loop spans 19 amino acids. Losses at the gene ends were 4 bases for V and 4 bases for J; bases not matched to a gene: 13. In germline, CDR1 is SGHAT, CDR2 FQNNGV. CDR3 bases: TGTGCCAGCAGCTCCCGTGAGCTAGCGGGGGGGCCGTTCACCGGGGAGCTGTTTTTT. It specifies CASSSRELAGGPFTGELFF.

The chain recombines TRBV30 with TRBJ1-6; 11 bases are a match to TRBD1. This CDR3 has 14 residues. Germline V gene data show CDR1 as GTSNPN and CDR2 as SVGIG (reference sequence). Trimming cost V 3 bases and J 9 bases; bases outside gene matches: 4. Written as DNA, the CDR3 is TGTGCCTGGAGCCCCGGACAGGGGGCTTCACCCCTCCACTTT. The encoded protein is CAWSPGQGASPLHF.

This clone is a singleton in its sample. The chain links TRBV7-9 to TRBJ2-7, with TRBD1 as a possible D gene (5 bases). Deletions cut 1 base from V and 3 bases from J, with 7 bases between. Germline V gene sequence: CDR1 SEHNR, CDR2 FQNEAQ (reference sequence). The CDR3 contains 13 residues. This chain's CDR3 is CASSLEGNYEQYF. CDR3 bases: TGTGCCAGCAGCTTAGAGGGGAACTACGAGCAGTACTTC.

The J gene is TRBJ2-7, the V gene TRBV6-5; 8 bases align to TRBD1. Per germline, CDR1 MNHEY and CDR2 SVGAGI. This CDR3 has 14 amino acids. J was trimmed by 0 bases and V by 5 bases; bases with no gene match: 3. Here the CDR3 DNA reads TGTGCCAGCAGTCGGGACAGGAGCTCCTACGAGCAGTACTTC. Translation: CASSRDRSSYEQYF.

The chain uses TRBV10-3 and TRBJ2-2; no clear D gene. This CDR3 is 13 amino acids long. The germline gives CDR1 ENHRY, CDR2 SYGVKD. With 6 bases removed from V and 0 bases from J, the gap between germline ends came to 5 bases. The CDR3 region has the DNA TGTGCCATCAGCAGTACGAACACCGGGGAGCTGTTTTTT. Translated: CAISSTNTGELFF.

This chain joins TRBV5-1 and TRBJ2-7; 8 nucleotides line up with TRBD1. The CDR3 length is 14 residues. V was pared by 3 bases and J by 6 bases, with 8 bases of the junction left unmatched. Germline V CDR1 and CDR2: SGHRS, YFSETQ. For the CDR3, the DNA is TGCGCCAGCAGCTCGGACAGGGAAATGGGCGAGCAGTACTTC. Its protein is CASSSDREMGEQYF.

J is TRBJ1-6 and V is TRBV6-5, with 11 bases matching TRBD1. CDR1 is MNHEY and CDR2 is SVGAGI in the germline V gene. The CDR3 length is 14 residues. With 6 bases clipped from V and 9 bases from J, the junction kept 4 bases outside the gene matches. CDR3 DNA sequence: TGTGCCAGCAGCACGGGACAGGGGGTTTCACCCCTCCACTTT. Residues: CASSTGQGVSPLHF.

The chain recombines TRBV9 with TRBJ1-5, with a tentative D call TRBD1 (5 bases). The germline V gene encodes CDR1 SGDLS and CDR2 YYNGEE. V lost 4 bases to trimming and J lost 5 bases, with 13 bases between them. The CDR3 is 14 amino acids. The CDR3 DNA sequence: TGTGCCAGCAGCTCAGACAGTTCAGATCAGCCCCAGCATTTT. Translating gives CASSSDSSDQPQHF.

A note on this clone: The sample has other DNA sequences that encode this CDR3 too. The chain has TRBV5-1 and TRBJ2-2; the D is unclear. V was shortened by 0 bases and J by 0 bases, with 6 bases between the two germline ends. The CDR3 is made up of 15 amino acids. The germline gives CDR1 SGHRS, CDR2 YFSETQ. This CDR3 is CASSLAGANTGELFF. The CDR3 DNA reads TGCGCCAGCAGCTTGGCGGGTGCGAACACCGGGGAGCTGTTTTTT. The whole variable domain, remainder taken from reference TRBV5-1 and TRBJ2-2, is KAGVTQTPRYLIKTRGQQVTLSCSPISGHRSVSWYQQTPGQGLQFLFEYFSETQRNKGNFPGRFSGRQFSNSRSEMNVSTLELGDSALYLCASSLAGANTGELFFGEGSRLTVL.

J is TRBJ2-7 and V is TRBV6-1; 9 bases are a match to TRBD1. The germline gives CDR1 MNHNS, CDR2 SASEGT. The CDR3 consists of 16 residues. V lost 6 bases to trimming and J lost 2 bases; unmatched junction nucleotides: 11. The CDR3 loop reads CASRERGRDRAYEQYF. The CDR3 nucleotides read TGTGCCAGCAGAGAAAGAGGGCGGGACAGGGCCTACGAGCAGTACTTC.

This chain joins TRBV19 and TRBJ2-1; D possibly corresponds to TRBD2 (5 bases). This CDR3 spans 14 amino acids. Trimming took off 7 bases at V and 2 bases at J, with 12 bases between the two ends. Germline V lookup: CDR1 LNHDA, CDR2 SQIVND (reference sequence). The CDR3 region is CASTIPGTYNEQFF. As DNA, the CDR3 is TGTGCCAGTACCATCCCGGGGACCTACAATGAGCAGTTCTTC.

The V gene is TRBV7-9, the J gene TRBJ2-1, with D unclear. The CDR3 sequence is 13 residues long. The V and J ends lost 5 bases and 6 bases respectively, with 11 bases between them. CDR1 and CDR2 from the germline V gene are SEHNR and FQNEAQ (reference sequence). CDR3 residues: CASSQFSLNEQFF. The CDR3, as DNA: TGTGCCAGCAGCCAGTTTAGCCTCAATGAGCAGTTCTTC.

The J gene is TRBJ1-2, the V gene TRBV6-5; 8 bases align to TRBD1. Per germline, CDR1 MNHEY and CDR2 SVGAGI. V lost 4 bases and J lost 7; bases outside the gene matches: 8. This CDR3 is 14 amino acids long. CDR3 region: CASSSLDREGGYTF. The CDR3 DNA reads as TGTGCCAGCAGTTCCCTGGACAGGGAGGGTGGCTACACCTTC.

The chain employs TRBV10-2 and TRBJ2-1, with TRBD1 as a possible D gene (5 bases). This CDR3 spans 14 amino acids. Germline V lookup: CDR1 WSHSY, CDR2 SAAADI. V was cut by 4 bases and J by 10 bases, with 17 bases left in between. This CDR3 is CASSGDSFNSEQFF. The DNA for the CDR3 is TGCGCCAGCAGTGGTGACAGCTTTAATAGCGAGCAGTTCTTC.

This sequence joins TRBV5-5 and TRBJ1-5; D is ambiguous. Trimming shortened V by 1 base and J by 0 bases, and 2 bases separated the two germline ends. The CDR3 spans 13 residues. CDR1 SGHKS and CDR2 YYEKEE come from the germline V gene (reference sequence). DNA for the CDR3: TGTGCCAGCAGCTTGTATAGCAATCAGCCCCAGCATTTT. Protein product: CASSLYSNQPQHF.

The chain recombines TRBV5-5 with TRBJ2-1, with D unresolved. CDR3 size: 15 residues. In germline, CDR1 is SGHKS, CDR2 YYEKEE (reference sequence). V shed 4 bases and J shed 0 bases, with 11 bases lying between them. Here the CDR3 reads CASSAFVSSYNEQFF. CDR3 DNA sequence: TGTGCCAGCAGCGCCTTTGTGAGCTCCTACAATGAGCAGTTCTTC.

The chain has TRBV2 and TRBJ2-1, with TRBD2 as a possible D gene (6 bases). Trimming cost V 3 bases and J 9 bases, with 15 bases left between them. The germline V gene encodes CDR1 SNHLY and CDR2 FYNNEI. The length of the CDR3 is 14 residues. CDR3 nucleotide sequence: TGTGCCAGCAGTGAGGGTAGGGGTAGCGGTGAGCAGTTCTTC. Translated: CASSEGRGSGEQFF.

This chain links TRBV5-6 with TRBJ2-3; TRBD2 is a possible D gene (6 bases). CDR3 length: 16 amino acids. Germline values: CDR1 SGHDT, CDR2 YYEEEE. Trimming cost V 4 bases and J 2 bases, with 17 bases left between them. The CDR3 protein is CASSGRLVFFTDTQYF. DNA of the CDR3: TGTGCCAGCAGCGGGCGACTAGTGTTCTTCACAGATACGCAGTATTTT.

The chain employs TRBV20-1 and TRBJ2-5, with D tentatively TRBD2 (6 bases). The CDR3 consists of 11 residues. Germline V gene lookup returns CDR1 DFQATT and CDR2 SNEGSKA (reference sequence). Trimming took 7 bases from V and 5 from J, leaving 11 bases between them. CDR3 nucleotides: TGCAGTGGGAGGGAAGGGGAGACCCAGTACTTC. It yields the protein CSGREGETQYF.

This clone has only a few counts. V gene TRBV2 combines with J gene TRBJ1-6, with D perhaps TRBD1 (5 bases). CDR1 is SNHLY, CDR2 FYNNEI, per germline. Deletions cut 6 bases from V and 8 bases from J, with 14 bases between. The CDR3 totals 14 residues. The CDR3 DNA sequence: TGTGCCAGCAGGGAGGGGTCTATTGATTCACCCCTCCACTTT. This translates into CASREGSIDSPLHF.